Sequencing of this TCR beta chain was carried out in a study of OX40 agonist ivuxolimab in advanced cancers. Across the study: One hepatocellular carcinoma and a couple of cutaneous melanoma patients partially responded.

Trimming removed 1 base from V and 5 bases from J, with 12 bases in between. The CDR3 is 15 amino acids. Germline V gives CDR1 SNHLY, CDR2 FYNNEI. Here immunoSEQ multiplex PCR was the method, and the copy in TCRdb shows in-frame clones only, minus some. Here the sample spans some 53,000 clones, 94% being singletons. The chain has TRBV2 and TRBJ2-1; D is ambiguous. The source is an adult with an advanced solid tumor such as melanoma, head and neck, liver or kidney cancer. This material consisted of CD4+ or CD8+ T cells sorted from blood, taken in a trial of the OX40 agonist ivuxolimab. The CDR3 DNA is TGTGCCAGCAGTGAAGATCGTAGTCCCCACAATGAGCAGTTCTTC. Translating it yields CASSEDRSPHNEQFF.